Listed below are T cell receptor beta chains from one sample, sequenced in a study of CD4+ T cells in melanoma. The assay was immunoSEQ multiplex PCR, and TCRdb's table has in-frame clones only and misses some. This table has about 10,000 clones, around two thirds appearing once. The sequencing sample was made of cells from a culture (not recorded whether cultured in vitro). The receptors were gathered from a human donor with melanoma. CDR3s include the opening cysteine and the closing phenylalanine or tryptophan. The D gene is left open where the match is weak. Clone size is shown for a subset of rows, as once, few, many or a class of expanded clone.

few	-	TRBJ1-2	TRBV19	TGTGCCAGTAGTGAAGTGATAGCTAACTATGGCTACACCTTC	CASSEVIANYGYTF
once	-	TRBJ2-5	TRBV29-1	TGCAGCGTTGGACCCCCCTACTTCACGGGGATAGAGACCCAGTACTTC	CSVGPPYFTGIETQYF
-	TRBD1	TRBJ2-7	TRBV5-1	TGCGCCAGCAGCCGTGGGGGGACAGGGGGCGGATACGAGCAGTACTTC	CASSRGGTGGGYEQYF
few	-	TRBJ1-1	TRBV6-5	TGTGCCAGCAGCGCGGACCGTATGAACACTGAAGCTTTCTTT	CASSADRMNTEAFF
-	-	TRBJ1-2	TRBV29-1	TGCAGCGTTGTACCGTTCGTACAAGGCTACACCTTC	CSVVPFVQGYTF
once	TRBD1	TRBJ1-5	TRBV5-6	TGTGCCAGCAGCTTTCGACAGGGTTTCAGTCAGCCCCAGCATTTT	CASSFRQGFSQPQHF
few	TRBD1	TRBJ1-2	TRBV5-1	TGCGCCAGCAGCTCACAGGGGACGGACTCCCGAGGGTACACCTTC	CASSSQGTDSRGYTF
-	TRBD1	TRBJ1-2	TRBV15	TGTGCCACCAGCAGAGATCTGGTACAGGGGTTAGTTGATGGCTACACCTTC	CATSRDLVQGLVDGYTF
-	-	TRBJ2-1	TRBV7-3	TGTGCCAGCAGCTTAAAGGGGGGCAATGAGCAGTTCTTC	CASSLKGGNEQFF
-	-	TRBJ2-5	TRBV11-2	TGTGCCAGCAGCTTAGAGACAGGCCAAGAGACCCAGTACTTC	CASSLETGQETQYF
-	-	TRBJ2-7	TRBV13	TGTGCCAGCAGCGCCCCCAGGGCCAACTCCTACGAGCAGTACTTC	CASSAPRANSYEQYF
-	TRBD1	TRBJ2-4	TRBV30	TGTGCCTGGGAACAGGGGTTAGCCAAAAACATTCAGTACTTC	CAWEQGLAKNIQYF
-	-	TRBJ1-2	TRBV5-1	TGCGCCAGCAGCTCACAGGGTCCGTCATATGGCTACACCTTC	CASSSQGPSYGYTF
-	TRBD1	TRBJ1-1	TRBV2	TGTGCCAGCAATTTACCGACAGGGATCTACACTGAAGCTTTCTTT	CASNLPTGIYTEAFF
-	-	TRBJ1-4	TRBV5-6	TGTGCCAGCAGCTTGAATGGATTACCCAACGGGGGCGCTGTTGAAAAACTGTTTTTT	CASSLNGLPNGGAVEKLFF
-	-	TRBJ1-4	TRBV6-5	TGTGCCAGCAGGGCAGCGTCCGGTGAAAAACTGTTTTTT	CASRAASGEKLFF
-	-	TRBJ2-2	TRBV7-8	TGTGCCAGCAGCTCGCTTTGGGACTTCTCGCTGGGGACCGGGGAGCTGTTTTTT	CASSSLWDFSLGTGELFF
few	-	TRBJ1-5	TRBV5-1	TGCGCCAGCGCGGGGGATCCCAATCAGCCCCAGCATTTT	CASAGDPNQPQHF
-	-	TRBJ2-7	TRBV11-2	TGTGCCAGCAGCGCCTCGAATGTGAGGGAAGGCGAGCAGTACTTC	CASSASNVREGEQYF
-	TRBD2	TRBJ2-5	TRBV5-1	TGCGCCAGCAGCTTGGACGGGACTACCGGGACCCAGTACTTC	CASSLDGTTGTQYF
-	-	TRBJ1-4	TRBV7-2	TGTGCCAGCAGCTTATCCCCCACGGGAAAACTGTTTTTT	CASSLSPTGKLFF
-	-	TRBJ2-3	TRBV7-3	TGTGCCAGCAGCTTAAGCGCTGGAGGCACAGATACGCAGTATTTT	CASSLSAGGTDTQYF
-	-	TRBJ2-5	TRBV7-9	TGTGCCAGCAGCTTTAGCTTAGGCGGGGCAGAGACCCAGTACTTC	CASSFSLGGAETQYF
-	-	TRBJ1-3	TRBV4-1	TGCGCCAGCACCAAATCCGGGACCAAGGGCCGACCATCTGGAAACACCATATATTTT	CASTKSGTKGRPSGNTIYF
-	-	TRBJ2-5	TRBV10-3	TGTGCCATCGGTGAGGGGCTGGAGACCCAGTACTTC	CAIGEGLETQYF
few	-	TRBJ1-3	TRBV30	TGTGCCCTGGGGGCATCTGGAAACACCATATATTTT	CALGASGNTIYF
few	-	TRBJ1-1	TRBV7-9	TGTGCCAGCAGCTTAAACAGCAACACTGAAGCTTTCTTT	CASSLNSNTEAFF
-	TRBD2	TRBJ2-2	TRBV6-1	TGTGCCAGCAGTGAGGGACTAGCGGGGGGGACCGGGGAGCTGTTTTTT	CASSEGLAGGTGELFF
-	TRBD1	TRBJ2-5	TRBV6-1	TGTGCCAGCAGTGAAGTGGGACAGGCAGATAGGGAGACCCAGTACTTC	CASSEVGQADRETQYF
-	TRBD2	TRBJ2-3	TRBV14	TGTGCCAGCAGCCAGTCGGGATTAGCGGGGGGGCCGGGAGATACGCAGTATTTT	CASSQSGLAGGPGDTQYF
-	-	TRBJ1-1	TRBV5-1	TGCGCCAGCAGCTGGGGGGGGGTGAACACTGAAGCTTTCTTT	CASSWGGVNTEAFF
few	TRBD1	TRBJ1-4	TRBV9	TGTGCCAGCAACCGAGGTACAGGGGGTGTTGAAAAACTGTTTTTT	CASNRGTGGVEKLFF
-	-	TRBJ2-3	TRBV5-8	TGTGCCAGCAGCCAAGGACCCACAGATACGCAGTATTTT	CASSQGPTDTQYF
-	-	TRBJ2-2	TRBV2	TGTGCCAGCAGGATAAGGAGTGGCACCGGGGAGCTGTTTTTT	CASRIRSGTGELFF
-	-	TRBJ2-7	TRBV5-1	TGCGCCAGCAGCTTCGGGGGAAGGTCCTCCTACGAGCAGTACTTC	CASSFGGRSSYEQYF
-	-	TRBJ1-5	TRBV19	TGTGCCAGTAGTTCCAACCTTTATCAGCCCCAGCATTTT	CASSSNLYQPQHF
-	TRBD1	TRBJ1-4	TRBV5-1	TGCGCCAGCAGCGCCGGTACCTACAGGGGTAGTAATGAAAAACTGTTTTTT	CASSAGTYRGSNEKLFF
-	-	TRBJ2-1	TRBV5-4	TGTGCCAGCAGCTTGGGGGTCGCTAGTTCGAATGAGCAGTTCTTC	CASSLGVASSNEQFF
-	-	TRBJ1-1	TRBV7-8	TGTGCCAGCAGCCTATTGTCGGTAGGCGCTGAAGCTTTCTTT	CASSLLSVGAEAFF
-	TRBD1	TRBJ1-4	TRBV5-1	TGCGCCAGCAGCTTCTGGACAGGGGTTAACGAAAAACTGTTTTTT	CASSFWTGVNEKLFF
once	-	TRBJ2-7	TRBV27	TGTGCCAGCAGTAACTTCTACGCCCCAAGAGTCCAGGGGGGAGCCTACGAGCAGTACTTC	CASSNFYAPRVQGGAYEQYF
few	TRBD1	TRBJ1-5	TRBV5-8	TGTGCCAGCAGCCTCCTAGGCGGACAGGGGTTCGCTCAGCCCCAGCATTTT	CASSLLGGQGFAQPQHF
-	-	TRBJ1-3	TRBV25-1	TGTGCCAGCGTAAACAGACCGCTCTCTGGAAACACCATATATTTT	CASVNRPLSGNTIYF
-	-	TRBJ1-2	TRBV5-1	TGCGCCAGCAGCTTGTACCGATGGGGCTACACCTTC	CASSLYRWGYTF
few	-	TRBJ2-2	TRBV9	TGTGCCAGCAGCGTAGCTACAGAGACCGGGGAGCTGTTTTTT	CASSVATETGELFF
-	-	TRBJ2-7	TRBV9	TGTGCCAGCAGCCGCTCGAGGCAGGGTTCGTTTCGCGAGCAGTACTTC	CASSRSRQGSFREQYF
few	-	TRBJ1-1	TRBV6-6	TGTGCCAGCAGAACCAGGGGAGAGAACACTGAAGCTTTCTTT	CASRTRGENTEAFF
-	-	TRBJ1-4	TRBV9	TGTGCCAGCAGCGTAGGAAGTCAGCGAGGAGCAACTAATGAAAAACTGTTTTTT	CASSVGSQRGATNEKLFF
-	-	TRBJ2-2	TRBV7-2	TGTGCCAGCAGCTTACAGGGTTTTGGCGGGGAGCTGTTTTTT	CASSLQGFGGELFF
-	TRBD1	TRBJ2-7	TRBV6-1	TGTGCCAGCAGATACCGGGACAGGGGGCCCTACGAGCAGTACTTC	CASRYRDRGPYEQYF
-	TRBD2	TRBJ2-5	TRBV6-1	TGTGCCAGCAGTGAACTAGCGGGGGGAGAGACCCAGTACTTC	CASSELAGGETQYF
-	-	TRBJ1-6	TRBV18	TGTGCCAGCTCACCAGAGACAGGAGCTTCACCCCTCCACTTT	CASSPETGASPLHF
-	TRBD1	TRBJ1-1	TRBV7-9	TGTGCCAGCAGCAACCGGGACAGGGGGCTTCGCACTGAAGCTTTCTTT	CASSNRDRGLRTEAFF
-	-	TRBJ1-6	TRBV9	TGTGCCAGCAGCGTAGCTCCAGTTAACTCACCCCTCCACTTT	CASSVAPVNSPLHF
-	TRBD2	TRBJ2-5	TRBV11-2	TGTGCCAGCAGCCCGCGACTAGCGGGACCCGTTTCGGCGGAGACCCAGTACTTC	CASSPRLAGPVSAETQYF
-	-	TRBJ2-2	TRBV11-3	TGTGCCAGCGCGGGCAGGGGGAACACCGGGGAGCTGTTTTTT	CASAGRGNTGELFF
-	-	TRBJ1-3	TRBV4-1	TGCGCCAGCAGCCAAGGGGGGGGGACCAGAAACACCATATATTTT	CASSQGGGTRNTIYF
-	-	TRBJ2-5	TRBV6-5	TGTGCCAGCAACAAGGGACCACAAGAGACCCAGTACTTC	CASNKGPQETQYF
-	-	TRBJ2-7	TRBV6-5	TGTGCCAGTCGGCGAAGCGGTCCCTACGAGCAGTACTTC	CASRRSGPYEQYF
-	-	TRBJ1-2	TRBV5-1	TGCGCCAGCAGCGAACCAGGGTTCTATGGCTACACCTTC	CASSEPGFYGYTF